This entry concerns a single T cell receptor (beta chain). The antigen is unknown. There were likely unrecorded immune exposures, though donors were nominally healthy when sampled. This sample is part of a study of cytomegalovirus exposure and HLA in healthy donors. About the research overall: One earlier analysis, a look at about 179 million T cells, found more than 100 million unique TCR beta sequences. Overall study results and limits: Some segments of the V type, notably TRBV6-2 and TRBV6-3, were excluded as indistinguishable. It was likely that a cluster of highly shared sequence variants was a sequencing artifact.

Primers for the PCR totalled 60 Vbeta and 13 Jbeta. Profiled with immunoSEQ multiplex PCR; TCRdb holds only in-frame clones, not every one. The profile shows approximately 190,000 clones, over 70% of them singletons. Germline CDR1 SGHNT, CDR2 YYREEE (reference sequence). V dropped 4 bases and J dropped 5 bases, with 21 bases sitting between them. The CDR3 is made up of 16 amino acids. This sequence was found in a man aged 45 to 65 in good health and CMV-seronegative. The sample comprised PBMCs. This sequence joins TRBV5-4 and TRBJ2-5, with TRBD1 as a possible D gene (7 bases). The CDR3 DNA follows: TGTGCCAGCAGCCTGGGACAGCCGGGGGTTCGGGAGACCCAGTACTTC. Amino acid sequence: CASSLGQPGVRETQYF. Combining the CDR3 with reference TRBV5-4 and TRBJ2-5 gives the whole variable domain ETGVTQSPTHLIKTRGQQVTLRCSSQSGHNTVSWYQQALGQGPQFIFQYYREEENGRGNFPPRFSGLQFPNYSSELNVNALELDDSALYLCASSLGQPGVRETQYFGPGTRLLVL.